This T cell receptor (beta chain) was recorded in a study of T cells in Graves' hyperthyroidism and ophthalmopathy. The wider study: Peripheral blood specimens were obtained at initial diagnosis, prior to any treatment.

The CDR3 length is 13 residues. Per germline, CDR1 DFQATT and CDR2 SNEGSKA (reference sequence). Between the trimmed V and J ends, which lost 3 bases and 0 bases, there was a span of 8 bases. Template material for amplifying TCR beta CDR3 regions consisted of RNA transcripts. A first-round RT-PCR of the TCR CDR3 used the HTBI primer set. TCRdb reanalysed the multiplex PCR reads using MiXCR and keeps one entry per CDR3 protein. This table holds hundreds of thousands of distinct CDR3 sequences, 15% to 20% found once. This clonotype came up a few times. Individuals with ophthalmopathy presented a Clinical Activity Score of at least 3, a NOSPECS grade of at least 4 and a duration under 3 months. Source material for PBMCs was less than 12 ml fresh peripheral blood.

The chain has TRBV20-1 and TRBJ1-1; D ambiguous. The sequencing input was blood. The origin of this receptor is a middle-aged man with Graves' ophthalmopathy. CDR3 DNA: TGCAGTGCTAGGGATACAGTGAACACTGAAGCTTTCTTT. This translates into CSARDTVNTEAFF.